This passage covers 24 T cell receptor beta chains from one sample sequenced in a study of identical twins listed by TCRdb under 2016. Receptor amplification or capture employed 5' RACE. TCRdb shows the sequencer as Illumina HiSeq 2000. In-frame beta chains were kept once TCRdb had trimmed the public reads at Q25 with fastp and called clones with MiXCR. All rows with the same CDR3 protein become a single entry with the most common DNA and genes. The sample includes some 300,000 distinct CDR3 sequences, with 9% to 15% observed a single time. The top ten clones comprise around 7.2% of the sample. The same data also contributed to another study, on yellow fever vaccine responses in identical twins.

The sequencing sample was made of CD8+ T cells sorted from blood. The origin of the receptors is a woman under 30 in good health.

The rearrangement uses TRBV10-3 and TRBJ1-1; tentatively, D is TRBD1 (5 bases). The CDR3 is 12 amino acids. Germline-derived CDR1 and CDR2 are ENHRY and SYGVKD. Trimming took off 6 bases at V and 5 bases at J, with 10 bases between the two ends. The CDR3 nucleotides are TGTGCCATCAGGAGGGGTTGGACTGAAGCTTTCTTT. Protein: CAIRRGWTEAFF.

This chain links TRBV13 with TRBJ2-7; D remains unclear. The CDR3 spans 14 residues. Germline CDR1 PRHDT, CDR2 FYEKMQ (reference sequence). Trimming shortened V by 5 bases and J by 4 bases, and 15 bases separated the two germline ends. The chain's CDR3 is CASSPPQISYEQYF. The DNA for the CDR3 is TGTGCCAGCAGCCCCCCCCAGATTAGTTACGAGCAGTACTTC.

This clonotype was picked up a small number of times. The chain is built from TRBV7-9 and TRBJ2-1; 9 bases agree with TRBD2. Germline CDR1 reads SEHNR; CDR2 reads FQNEAQ (reference sequence). This CDR3 has 15 amino acids. V was pared by 1 base and J by 3 bases, with 1 base of the junction left unmatched. The chain's CDR3 is CASSLGSGGYNEQFF. Here the CDR3 DNA reads TGTGCCAGCAGCTTAGGTAGCGGGGGCTACAATGAGCAGTTCTTC.

This clonotype was seen more than once but under ten times. V and J are TRBV11-2 and TRBJ2-5; D could derive from TRBD1 or TRBD2 (6 bases each). This CDR3 has 15 residues. Trimming left V 1 base short and J 5 bases short, with 14 bases between. Germline V gene data show CDR1 as SGHAT and CDR2 as FQNNGV. The CDR3 nucleotides read TGTGCCAGCAGCTTAGTCCGGCTAGGGGGGGAGACCCAGTACTTC. It specifies CASSLVRLGGETQYF.

This clonotype was seen a handful of times. V gene TRBV9 combines with J gene TRBJ2-7; 9 positions match TRBD1. CDR1 SGDLS and CDR2 YYNGEE come from the germline V gene. Trimming removed 4 bases from V and 2 bases from J; junction bases left unmatched: 16. The CDR3 sequence is 18 residues long. The DNA for the CDR3 is TGTGCCAGCAGCCCCGGGACAGGGCTCGAATCTGTACCCTACGAGCAGTACTTC. Translated, it gives CASSPGTGLESVPYEQYF.

The chain combines TRBV11-2 with TRBJ2-3; maybe TRBD1 (5 bases). Trimming took off 0 bases at V and 2 bases at J, with 15 bases between the two ends. The CDR3 runs 17 residues. Per the germline V gene, CDR1 is SGHAT and CDR2 is FQNNGV. DNA of the CDR3: TGTGCCAGCAGCTTAGAACAGGCAGGGCCGTACACAGATACGCAGTATTTT. This codes for CASSLEQAGPYTDTQYF.

This clonotype was counted ten times or more. The CDR3 protein is CASSELNRGGPYGYTF. Written as DNA, the CDR3 is TGTGCCAGCAGTGAATTGAATCGCGGCGGCCCCTATGGCTACACCTTC. This chain uses TRBV2 with TRBJ1-2; D unresolved. The germline gives CDR1 SNHLY, CDR2 FYNNEI. The CDR3 totals 16 residues. V was shortened by 2 bases and J by 4 bases, with 17 bases between the two germline ends.

The J gene is TRBJ2-7, the V gene TRBV2, with 12 bases fitting TRBD2. CDR1 SNHLY and CDR2 FYNNEI come from the germline V gene. This CDR3 region has 15 residues. V dropped 6 bases and J dropped 3; count of bases not matched to a gene: 6. For the CDR3, the DNA is TGTGCCAGCAGCGATGGACTAGCGGGATTCTACGAGCAGTACTTC. Protein sequence: CASSDGLAGFYEQYF.

This chain connects TRBV9 to TRBJ2-1; D might be TRBD2 (6 bases). The CDR3 consists of 16 residues. Between the trimmed V and J ends, which lost 0 bases and 8 bases, there was a span of 18 bases. Germline V gene sequence: CDR1 SGDLS, CDR2 YYNGEE. The CDR3 loop is CASSVEVGGRGDEQFF. The CDR3 region has the DNA TGTGCCAGCAGCGTAGAGGTGGGAGGACGAGGCGATGAGCAGTTCTTC.

The sample holds a few counts of this clonotype. The CDR3 nucleotides are TGTGCCAGCAGCTCACCTGTGGGAGGCGGAGAGACCCAGTACTTC. Protein: CASSSPVGGGETQYF. The chain links TRBV7-9 to TRBJ2-5; D possibly corresponds to TRBD2 (6 bases). Per the germline V gene, CDR1 is SEHNR and CDR2 is FQNEAQ (reference sequence). Trimming took off 4 bases at V and 4 bases at J, with 16 bases between the two ends. This CDR3 contains 15 residues.

This clonotype was detected many times. This rearrangement joins TRBV7-8 to TRBJ1-1; D is unresolved. The CDR3 sequence is 14 residues long. CDR1 and CDR2 from the germline V gene are SGHVS and FQNEAQ. Between the trimmed V and J ends, which lost 1 base and 1 base, there was a span of 7 bases. In DNA form, the CDR3 reads TGTGCCAGCAGCTTAGGCCAATCGAACACTGAAGCTTTCTTT. Protein: CASSLGQSNTEAFF.

The chain has TRBV4-1 and TRBJ2-7; D may be TRBD1 or TRBD2 (5 bases each). The CDR3 consists of 14 residues. Between the trimmed V and J ends, which lost 2 bases and 5 bases, there was a span of 13 bases. From germline, CDR1 is MGHRA and CDR2 YSYEKL. CDR3 DNA sequence: TGCGCCAGCAGCCAAAACGACGGGACCCACGAGCAGTACGTC. As protein: CASSQNDGTHEQYV.

This clonotype has a count of ten or more. The J gene is TRBJ2-1, the V gene TRBV5-5; D may be TRBD1 (6 bases). The germline V and J ends were trimmed by 6 bases and 2 bases, with 9 bases remaining between them. The CDR3 consists of 13 residues. CDR1 SGHKS and CDR2 YYEKEE come from the germline V gene (reference sequence). The CDR3 here is CASTYRAYNEQFF. The CDR3, as DNA: TGTGCCAGCACCTACAGGGCCTACAATGAGCAGTTCTTC.

This clonotype has just a few counts. The V and J genes are TRBV16 and TRBJ2-5; perhaps TRBD2 as D (6 bases). This CDR3 spans 15 amino acids. V dropped 5 bases and J dropped 3 bases, with 16 bases sitting between them. Per germline, CDR1 KGHSY and CDR2 FQNENV. The CDR3 sequence is CASSTRPGTEETQYF. As DNA, the CDR3 is TGTGCCAGCAGCACTAGGCCCGGGACTGAAGAGACCCAGTACTTC.

V gene TRBV10-3 combines with J gene TRBJ2-7; perhaps TRBD2 as D (6 bases). V was trimmed by 0 bases and J by 3 bases, leaving 15 bases between them. Germline CDR1 is ENHRY and CDR2 is SYGVKD. The CDR3 totals 16 residues. The CDR3 here is CAISESGPSVRYEQYF. CDR3 in DNA: TGTGCCATCAGTGAGTCTGGGCCTAGCGTTCGCTACGAGCAGTACTTC.

The chain carries TRBV27 and TRBJ2-6, with D perhaps matching TRBD1 (6 bases). V was trimmed by 3 bases and J by 1 base, leaving 10 bases between them. The CDR3 spans 16 residues. Per germline, CDR1 MNHEY and CDR2 SMNVEV (reference sequence). CDR3 sequence reads: CASSFSGTSGANVLTF. The CDR3 DNA follows: TGTGCCAGCAGTTTCTCCGGGACATCTGGGGCCAACGTCCTGACTTTC.

This clonotype showed up just a few times. J is TRBJ2-5 and V is TRBV10-3; tentatively, D is TRBD2 (6 bases). Germline V gene lookup returns CDR1 ENHRY and CDR2 SYGVKD. Trimming removed 3 bases from V and 5 bases from J, with 10 bases in between. This CDR3 has 13 amino acids. This CDR3 reads CAISDGGLETQYF. The DNA of the CDR3 is TGTGCCATCAGTGATGGGGGGTTGGAGACCCAGTACTTC.

This clonotype was picked up many times. The V gene is TRBV24-1, the J gene TRBJ2-1, with 8 bases fitting TRBD2. The CDR3 sequence is 17 residues long. Germline loops: CDR1 KGHDR, CDR2 SFDVKD. After removal of 0 bases from V and 7 bases from J, the junction contained 10 bases not matched to a gene. CDR3 coding DNA: TGTGCCACCAGTGATTTGATGAGCGGGAGTCTCAGGAATGAGCAGTTCTTC. Protein product: CATSDLMSGSLRNEQFF.

This sequence joins TRBV7-7 and TRBJ2-3, with D unclear. This CDR3 region has 13 residues. V lost 5 bases, J lost 5 bases, and 11 bases lay in between. CDR1 is SSHAT and CDR2 is FNYEAQ in the germline V gene (reference sequence). The CDR3 DNA follows: TGTGCCAGCAGCGATGGGTGGGGAGATACGCAGTATTTT. Protein product: CASSDGWGDTQYF.

This chain joins TRBV7-9 and TRBJ2-7; possible D gene TRBD1, 6 bases. In germline, CDR1 is SEHNR, CDR2 FQNEAQ (reference sequence). V shed 3 bases and J shed 2 bases, with 11 bases lying between them. The CDR3 sequence is 14 residues long. The CDR3 protein is CASSFPDRPYEQYF. DNA for the CDR3: TGTGCCAGCAGCTTTCCGGACAGACCCTACGAGCAGTACTTC.

The chain employs TRBV20-1 and TRBJ2-5; tentatively, D is TRBD2 (7 bases). CDR3 length: 19 residues. V gave up 5 bases and J gave up 1 base, with 29 bases separating them. CDR1 is DFQATT and CDR2 is SNEGSKA in the germline V gene (reference sequence). The CDR3 sequence is CSAPPGVAGAPPLQETQYF. The CDR3 DNA sequence: TGCAGTGCTCCTCCGGGAGTGGCGGGGGCTCCCCCACTCCAAGAGACCCAGTACTTC.

This clonotype was seen ten or more times. The chain carries TRBV5-1 and TRBJ2-1, with 9 bases matching TRBD2. This CDR3 region has 14 residues. Per the germline V gene, CDR1 is SGHRS and CDR2 is YFSETQ. The trim removed 5 bases at V and 7 bases at J, leaving 7 bases unmatched. The CDR3 is CASRAGGPFNEQFF. The CDR3 nucleotides are TGCGCCAGCAGGGCGGGAGGGCCTTTTAATGAGCAGTTCTTC.

The sample holds a few counts of this clonotype. V usage is TRBV20-1 and J usage is TRBJ2-1; 8 nucleotides line up with TRBD2. The V segment lost 6 bases and the J segment 4 bases; nucleotides outside the gene matches: 14. Germline CDR1 DFQATT, CDR2 SNEGSKA (reference sequence). There are 16 residues in the CDR3. The CDR3 spells CSARETSDWTYNEQFF. For the CDR3, the DNA is TGCAGTGCAAGGGAGACTAGCGATTGGACTTACAATGAGCAGTTCTTC.

The chain carries TRBV12-3 or TRBV12-4 and TRBJ2-7, with D perhaps matching TRBD1 (5 bases). The CDR3 has 14 residues. V lost 6 bases, J lost 2 bases, and 14 bases lay in between. CDR3 in DNA: TGTGCCAGCAGCCTTCCGACAGTTCCCTACGAGCAGTACTTC. Its protein product is CASSLPTVPYEQYF.